This TCR beta chain derives from a study of blood T cell repertoires in COVID-19. Assay: immunoSEQ multiplex PCR; the TCRdb copy retains only in-frame clones and omits some. The data contain 96,000 or so clones, 85% to 95% of them seen just once; the ten biggest clones take up about 1.8%. The CDR3 sequence is 14 residues long. CDR1 and CDR2 (germline): SGHTA, FQGNSA. Trimming shortened V by 3 bases and J by 7 bases, and 13 bases separated the two germline ends. Sequencing input: peripheral blood. This sequence originates from a man in his 60s with acute or convalescent COVID-19. This chain joins TRBV7-2 and TRBJ2-1; no reliable D call. As DNA, the CDR3 is TGTGCCAGCAGCTTTTTTGCGGCTGGGAATGAGCAGTTCTTC. Translation gives CASSFFAAGNEQFF.